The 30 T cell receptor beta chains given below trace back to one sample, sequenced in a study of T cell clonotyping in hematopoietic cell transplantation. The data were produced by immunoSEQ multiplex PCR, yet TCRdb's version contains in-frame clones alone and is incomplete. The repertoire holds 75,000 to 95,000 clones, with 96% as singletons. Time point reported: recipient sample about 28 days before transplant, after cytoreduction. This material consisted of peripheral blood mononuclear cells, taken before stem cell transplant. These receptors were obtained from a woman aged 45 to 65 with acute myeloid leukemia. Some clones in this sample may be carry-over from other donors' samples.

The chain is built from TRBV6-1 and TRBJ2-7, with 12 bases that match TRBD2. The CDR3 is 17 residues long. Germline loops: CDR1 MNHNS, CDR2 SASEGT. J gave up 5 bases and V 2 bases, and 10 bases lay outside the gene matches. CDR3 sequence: CASSETPRTSGTHEQYF. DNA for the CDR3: TGTGCCAGCAGTGAAACCCCCCGGACTAGCGGGACCCACGAGCAGTACTTC.

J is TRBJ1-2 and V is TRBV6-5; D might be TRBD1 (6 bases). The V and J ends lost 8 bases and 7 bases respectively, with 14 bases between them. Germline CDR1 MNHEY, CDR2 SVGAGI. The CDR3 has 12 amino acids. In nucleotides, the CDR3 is TGTGCCAGCCGAGGGGGTTTCGGTGGCTACACCTTC. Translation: CASRGGFGGYTF.

The CDR3 sequence is CASSSIGRGEQFF. The CDR3 DNA reads as TGTGCCAGCTCCTCGATCGGGCGGGGGGAGCAGTTCTTC. The rearrangement joins TRBV25-1 to TRBJ2-1, with TRBD2 matching over 7 bases. V lost 8 bases, J lost 10 bases, and 11 bases stayed unmatched. CDR3 length equals 13 residues. Germline assignment: CDR1 MGHDK and CDR2 SYGVNS. The full variable domain, with the rest looked up from reference TRBV25-1 and TRBJ2-1, is EADIYQTPRYLVIGTGKKITLECSQTMGHDKMYWYQQDPGMELHLIHYSYGVNSTEKGDLSSESTVSRIRTEHFPLTLESARPSHTSQYLCASSSIGRGEQFFGPGTRLTVL.

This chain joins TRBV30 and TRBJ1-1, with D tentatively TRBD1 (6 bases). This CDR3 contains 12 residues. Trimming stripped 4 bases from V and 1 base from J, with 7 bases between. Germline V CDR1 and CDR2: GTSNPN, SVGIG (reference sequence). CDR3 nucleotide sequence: TGTGCCTGGATAGGGGGGAACACTGAAGCTTTCTTT. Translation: CAWIGGNTEAFF.

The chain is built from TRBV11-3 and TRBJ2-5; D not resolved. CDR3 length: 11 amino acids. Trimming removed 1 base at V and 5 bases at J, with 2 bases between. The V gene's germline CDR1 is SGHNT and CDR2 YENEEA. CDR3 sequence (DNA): TGTGCCAGCAGCTTAGGGGAGACCCAGTACTTC. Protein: CASSLGETQYF.

The chain's CDR3 is CASSYSSSRPYEQYF. For the CDR3, the DNA is TGTGCCAGCAGTTACTCGTCTAGCAGACCCTACGAGCAGTACTTC. The chain is built from TRBV6-5 and TRBJ2-7; D is perhaps TRBD2 (5 bases). This CDR3 spans 15 amino acids. CDR1 and CDR2 (germline): MNHEY, SVGAGI. V was pared by 0 bases and J by 2 bases, with 11 bases between.

CDR3 region: CASSLGGRGGYTF. As DNA, the CDR3 is TGCGCCAGCAGCTTGGGAGGCAGGGGTGGCTACACCTTC. V gene TRBV5-1 combines with J gene TRBJ1-2, with D perhaps TRBD1 (6 bases). With 0 bases removed from V and 7 bases from J, the gap between germline ends came to 10 bases. This CDR3 is 13 amino acids long. The germline gives CDR1 SGHRS, CDR2 YFSETQ.

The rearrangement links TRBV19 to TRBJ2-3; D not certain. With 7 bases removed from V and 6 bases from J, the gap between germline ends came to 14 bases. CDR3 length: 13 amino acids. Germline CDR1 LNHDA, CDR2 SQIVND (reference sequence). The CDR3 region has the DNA TGTGCCAGTAAGTTCGCGGAACGGGATACGCAGTATTTT. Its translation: CASKFAERDTQYF. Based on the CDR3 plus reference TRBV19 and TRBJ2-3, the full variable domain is DGGITQSPKYLFRKEGQNVTLSCEQNLNHDAMYWYRQDPGQGLRLIYYSQIVNDFQKGDIAEGYSVSREKKESFPLTVTSAQKNPTAFYLCASKFAERDTQYFGPGTRLTVL.

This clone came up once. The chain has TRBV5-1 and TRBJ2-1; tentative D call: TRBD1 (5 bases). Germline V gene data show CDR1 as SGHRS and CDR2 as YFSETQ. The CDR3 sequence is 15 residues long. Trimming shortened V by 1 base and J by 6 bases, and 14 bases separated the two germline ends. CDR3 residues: CASSLFQGRSNEQFF. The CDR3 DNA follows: TGCGCCAGCAGCTTGTTCCAGGGAAGGTCCAATGAGCAGTTCTTC.

The CDR3 DNA sequence: TGTGCCAGCGCGACGACAGGGTCGGGCTATGGCTACACCTTC. It is translated as CASATTGSGYGYTF. The chain links TRBV6-5 to TRBJ1-2; TRBD1 matches 7 bases. CDR1 is MNHEY and CDR2 is SVGAGI in the germline V gene. J lost 4 bases, V lost 8 bases, and 10 bases had no gene match. The CDR3 is made up of 14 amino acids.

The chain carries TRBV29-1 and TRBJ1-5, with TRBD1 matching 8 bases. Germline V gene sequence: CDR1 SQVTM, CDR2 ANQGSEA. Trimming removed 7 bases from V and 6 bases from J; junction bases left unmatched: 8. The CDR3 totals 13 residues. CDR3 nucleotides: TGCAGCGCCCAGGGGGCCGGGGGTCAGCCCCAGCATTTT. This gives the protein CSAQGAGGQPQHF.

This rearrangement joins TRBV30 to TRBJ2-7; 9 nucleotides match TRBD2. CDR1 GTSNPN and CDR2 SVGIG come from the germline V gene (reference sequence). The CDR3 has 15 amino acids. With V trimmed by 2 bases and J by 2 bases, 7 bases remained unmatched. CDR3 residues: CAWSPSAGGTYEQYF. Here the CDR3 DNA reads TGTGCCTGGAGTCCTTCCGCGGGGGGGACCTACGAGCAGTACTTC.

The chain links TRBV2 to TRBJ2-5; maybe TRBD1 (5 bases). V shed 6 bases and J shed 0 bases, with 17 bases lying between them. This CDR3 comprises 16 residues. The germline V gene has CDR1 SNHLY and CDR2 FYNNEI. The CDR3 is CASRKGSGPYQETQYF. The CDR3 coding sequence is TGTGCCAGCAGAAAGGGGTCAGGCCCGTACCAAGAGACCCAGTACTTC.

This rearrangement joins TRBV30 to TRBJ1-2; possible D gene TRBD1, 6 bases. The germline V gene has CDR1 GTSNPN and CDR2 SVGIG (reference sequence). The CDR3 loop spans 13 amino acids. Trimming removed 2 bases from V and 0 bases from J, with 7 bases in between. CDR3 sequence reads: CAWSRTANYGYTF. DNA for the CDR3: TGTGCCTGGAGTCGGACAGCTAACTATGGCTACACCTTC.

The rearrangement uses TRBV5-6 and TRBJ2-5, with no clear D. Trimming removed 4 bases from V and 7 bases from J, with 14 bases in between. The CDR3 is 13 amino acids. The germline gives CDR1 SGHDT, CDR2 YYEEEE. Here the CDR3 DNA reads TGTGCCAGCAGCGTTGTCCAACACGGGACCCAGTACTTC. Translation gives CASSVVQHGTQYF.

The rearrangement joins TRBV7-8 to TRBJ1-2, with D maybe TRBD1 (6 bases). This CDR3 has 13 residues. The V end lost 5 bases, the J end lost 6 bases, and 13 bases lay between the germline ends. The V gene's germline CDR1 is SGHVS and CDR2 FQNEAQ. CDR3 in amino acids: CASSGGTSDGYTF. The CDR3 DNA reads TGTGCCAGCAGCGGCGGGACATCGGATGGCTACACCTTC.

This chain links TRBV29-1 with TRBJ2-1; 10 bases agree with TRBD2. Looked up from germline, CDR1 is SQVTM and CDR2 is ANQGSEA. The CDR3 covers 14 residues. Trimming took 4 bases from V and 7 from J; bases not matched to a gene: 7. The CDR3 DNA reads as TGCAGCGTTGTTTTAACTAGCGGGACTAATGAGCAGTTCTTC. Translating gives CSVVLTSGTNEQFF.

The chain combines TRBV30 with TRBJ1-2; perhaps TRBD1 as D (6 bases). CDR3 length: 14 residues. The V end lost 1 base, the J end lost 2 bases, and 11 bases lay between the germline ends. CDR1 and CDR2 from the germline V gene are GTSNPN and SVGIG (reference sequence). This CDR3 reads CAWSGSDSNYGYTF. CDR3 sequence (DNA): TGTGCCTGGAGTGGCTCGGACAGCAACTATGGCTACACCTTC.

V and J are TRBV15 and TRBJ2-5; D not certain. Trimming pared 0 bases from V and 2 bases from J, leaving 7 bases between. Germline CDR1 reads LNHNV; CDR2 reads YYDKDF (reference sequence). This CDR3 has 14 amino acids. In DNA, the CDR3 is TGTGCCACCAGCAGAGATCGAGGACAAGAGACCCAGTACTTC. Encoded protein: CATSRDRGQETQYF.

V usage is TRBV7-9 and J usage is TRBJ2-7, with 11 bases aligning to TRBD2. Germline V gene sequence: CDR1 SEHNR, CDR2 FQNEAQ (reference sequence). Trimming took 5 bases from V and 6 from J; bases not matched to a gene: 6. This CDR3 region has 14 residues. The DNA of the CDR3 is TGTGCCAGCAGCCTTGATACTAGCGGGGGCGAGCAGTACTTC. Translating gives CASSLDTSGGEQYF. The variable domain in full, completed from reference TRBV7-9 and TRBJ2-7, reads DTGVSQNPRHKITKRGQNVTFRCDPISEHNRLYWYRQTLGQGPEFLTYFQNEAQLEKSRLLSDRFSAERPKGSFSTLEIQRTEQGDSAMYLCASSLDTSGGEQYFGPGTRLTVT.

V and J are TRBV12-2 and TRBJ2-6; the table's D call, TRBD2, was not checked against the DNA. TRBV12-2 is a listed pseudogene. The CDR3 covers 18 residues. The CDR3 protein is CASRSRGSGKSGANVLTF. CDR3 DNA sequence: TGTGCAAGTCGCTCCCGGGGTAGCGGGAAGTCTGGGGCCAACGTCCTGACTTTC.

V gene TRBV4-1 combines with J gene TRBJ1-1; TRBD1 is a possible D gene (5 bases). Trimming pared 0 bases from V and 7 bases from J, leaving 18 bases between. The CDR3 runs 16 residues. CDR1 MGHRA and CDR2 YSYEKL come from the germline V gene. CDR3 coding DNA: TGCGCCAGCAGCCAAGATTTATTTAGTCAGGGAGTTGAAGCTTTCTTT. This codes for CASSQDLFSQGVEAFF.

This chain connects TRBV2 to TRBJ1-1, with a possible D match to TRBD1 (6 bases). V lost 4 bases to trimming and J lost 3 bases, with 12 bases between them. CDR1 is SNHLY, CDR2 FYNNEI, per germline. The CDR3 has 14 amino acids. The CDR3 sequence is CASSAEQGHTEAFF. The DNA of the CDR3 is TGTGCCAGCAGTGCAGAACAGGGTCACACTGAAGCTTTCTTT.

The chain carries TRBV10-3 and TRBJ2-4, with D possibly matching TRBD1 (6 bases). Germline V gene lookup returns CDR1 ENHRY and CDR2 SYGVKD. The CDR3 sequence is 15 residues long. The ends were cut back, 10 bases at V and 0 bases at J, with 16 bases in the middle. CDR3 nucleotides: TGTGCCACCGTCCCAGGGGCCCTAGCCAAAAACATTCAGTACTTC. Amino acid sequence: CATVPGALAKNIQYF.

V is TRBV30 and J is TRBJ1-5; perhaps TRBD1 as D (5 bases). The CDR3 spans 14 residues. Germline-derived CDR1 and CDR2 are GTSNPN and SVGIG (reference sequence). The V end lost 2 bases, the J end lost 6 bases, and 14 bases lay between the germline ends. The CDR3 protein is CAWSFRAVGQPQHF. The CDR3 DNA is TGTGCCTGGAGTTTCAGGGCTGTGGGTCAGCCCCAGCATTTT.

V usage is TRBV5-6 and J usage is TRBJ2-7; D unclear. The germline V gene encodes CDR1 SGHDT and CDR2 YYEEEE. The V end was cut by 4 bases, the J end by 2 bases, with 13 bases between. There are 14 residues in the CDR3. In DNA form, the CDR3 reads TGTGCCAGCAGCCATCGGTACTCCACCTACGAGCAGTACTTC. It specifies CASSHRYSTYEQYF.

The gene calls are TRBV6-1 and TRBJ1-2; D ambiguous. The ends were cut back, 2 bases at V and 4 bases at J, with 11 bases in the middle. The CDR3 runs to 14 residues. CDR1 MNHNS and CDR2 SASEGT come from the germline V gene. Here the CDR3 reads CASSEYLPGYGYTF. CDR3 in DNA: TGTGCCAGCAGTGAATACCTGCCGGGCTATGGCTACACCTTC.

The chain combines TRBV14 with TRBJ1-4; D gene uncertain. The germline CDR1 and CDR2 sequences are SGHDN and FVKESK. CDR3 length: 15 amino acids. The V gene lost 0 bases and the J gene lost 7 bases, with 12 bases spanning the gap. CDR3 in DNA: TGTGCCAGCAGCCAAGAAACGGCCCGGTTTGAAAAACTGTTTTTT. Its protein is CASSQETARFEKLFF.

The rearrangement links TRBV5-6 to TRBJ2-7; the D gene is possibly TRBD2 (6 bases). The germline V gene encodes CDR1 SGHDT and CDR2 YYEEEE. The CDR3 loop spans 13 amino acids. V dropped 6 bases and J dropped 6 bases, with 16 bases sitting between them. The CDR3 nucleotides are TGTGCCAGCACCCTCGGGGGTTTGGGCGAGCAGTACTTC. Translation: CASTLGGLGEQYF.

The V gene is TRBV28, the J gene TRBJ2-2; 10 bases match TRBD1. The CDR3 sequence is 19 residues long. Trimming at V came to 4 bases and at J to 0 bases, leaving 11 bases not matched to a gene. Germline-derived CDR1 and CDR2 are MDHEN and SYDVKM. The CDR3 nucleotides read TGTGCCAGCAGTTCCCTAACACTTGGACAGGGGGCGAACACCGGGGAGCTGTTTTTT. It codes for CASSSLTLGQGANTGELFF. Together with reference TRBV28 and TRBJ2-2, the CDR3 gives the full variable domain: DVKVTQSSRYLVKRTGEKVFLECVQDMDHENMFWYRQDPGLGLRLIYFSYDVKMKEKGDIPEGYSVSREKKERFSLILESASTNQTSMYLCASSSLTLGQGANTGELFFGEGSRLTVL.